Detailed here is one T cell receptor (beta chain). Its specificity is unknown. The sample originates from a study of a mutant IDH1 vaccine in newly diagnosed glioma. As for the study in general: Visit V12 was scheduled at week 35 and visit V13 at week 47.

Assay used: immunoSEQ multiplex PCR; TCRdb lists only in-frame clones, some missing. Among about 32,000 clones listed, around 84% were seen once. V was cut by 5 bases and J by 0 bases, with 5 bases left in between. The length of the CDR3 is 13 residues. Germline V gene sequence: CDR1 MNHEY, CDR2 SMNVEV (reference sequence). Study conclusions and caveats: Pseudoprogression appeared independent of alterations in top peripheral clonotypes.

Time point meaning: week 35, safety follow-up. Every vaccine dose comprised 300 ug of mutant IDH1 20-mer peptide plus topical imiquimod. Each donor presented with a new WHO grade 3 or 4 astrocytoma that tested IDH1-mutant and showed ATRX loss. This specimen consisted of PBMCs, obtained from a glioma patient whose treatment included an IDH1 peptide vaccine. The sequence was collected from a woman between 18 and 29 years old with glioma. The chain uses TRBV27 and TRBJ1-5, with TRBD1 as a possible D gene (5 bases). CDR3 residues: CASSTGSNQPQHF. The CDR3 DNA sequence: TGTGCCAGCAGTACAGGTAGCAATCAGCCCCAGCATTTT.